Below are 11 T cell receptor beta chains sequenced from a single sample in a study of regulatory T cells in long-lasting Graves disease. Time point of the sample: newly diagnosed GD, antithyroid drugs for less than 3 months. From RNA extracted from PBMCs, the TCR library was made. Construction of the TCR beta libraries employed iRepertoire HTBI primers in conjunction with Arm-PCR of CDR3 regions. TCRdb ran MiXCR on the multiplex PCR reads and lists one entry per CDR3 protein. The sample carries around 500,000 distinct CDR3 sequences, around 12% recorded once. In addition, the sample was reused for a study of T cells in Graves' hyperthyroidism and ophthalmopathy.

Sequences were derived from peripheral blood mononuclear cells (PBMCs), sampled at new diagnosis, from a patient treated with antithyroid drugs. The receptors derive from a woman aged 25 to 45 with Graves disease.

The CDR3 region has the DNA TGTGCCAGCAGTGAACGGGGGCCTCTCTACAATGAGCAGTTCTTC. Translation gives CASSERGPLYNEQFF. This chain uses TRBV2 with TRBJ2-1; possibly TRBD1 or TRBD2 for D (6 bases each). Germline-derived CDR1 and CDR2 are SNHLY and FYNNEI. Trimming shortened V by 2 bases and J by 3 bases, and 11 bases separated the two germline ends. This CDR3 is 15 amino acids long.

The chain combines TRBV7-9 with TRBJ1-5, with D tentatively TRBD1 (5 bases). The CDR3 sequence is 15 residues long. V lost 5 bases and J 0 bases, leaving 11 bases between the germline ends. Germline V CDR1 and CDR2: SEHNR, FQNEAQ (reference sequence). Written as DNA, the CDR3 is TGTGCCAGCAGCGGGGGGACCTATAGCAATCAGCCCCAGCATTTT. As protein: CASSGGTYSNQPQHF.

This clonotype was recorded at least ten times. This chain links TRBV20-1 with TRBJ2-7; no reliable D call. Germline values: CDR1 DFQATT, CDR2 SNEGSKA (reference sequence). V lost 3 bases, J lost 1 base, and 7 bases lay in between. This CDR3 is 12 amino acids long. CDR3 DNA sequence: TGCAGTGCTAGTTTGGGATCCTACGAGCAGTACTTC. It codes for CSASLGSYEQYF.

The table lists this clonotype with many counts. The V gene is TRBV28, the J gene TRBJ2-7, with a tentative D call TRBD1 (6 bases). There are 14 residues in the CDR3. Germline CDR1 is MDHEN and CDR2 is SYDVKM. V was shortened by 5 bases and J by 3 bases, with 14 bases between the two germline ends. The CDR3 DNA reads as TGTGCCAGCAGTGACAATCCAGGGGTCTACGAGCAGTACTTC. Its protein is CASSDNPGVYEQYF. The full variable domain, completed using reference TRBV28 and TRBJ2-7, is DVKVTQSSRYLVKRTGEKVFLECVQDMDHENMFWYRQDPGLGLRLIYFSYDVKMKEKGDIPEGYSVSREKKERFSLILESASTNQTSMYLCASSDNPGVYEQYFGPGTRLTVT.

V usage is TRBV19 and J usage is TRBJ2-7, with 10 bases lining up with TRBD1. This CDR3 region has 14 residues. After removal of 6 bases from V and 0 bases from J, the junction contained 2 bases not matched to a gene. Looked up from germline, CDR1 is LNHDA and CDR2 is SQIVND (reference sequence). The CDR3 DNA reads TGTGCCAGTAGGGACAGGGGGTCCTCCTACGAGCAGTACTTC. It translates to CASRDRGSSYEQYF.

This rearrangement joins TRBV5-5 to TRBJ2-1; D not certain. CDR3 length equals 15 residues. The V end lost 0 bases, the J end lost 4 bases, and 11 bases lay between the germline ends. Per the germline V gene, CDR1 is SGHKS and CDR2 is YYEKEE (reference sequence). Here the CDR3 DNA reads TGTGCCAGCAGCTTGGTTGGAGTTGGGTACAATGAGCAGTTCTTC. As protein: CASSLVGVGYNEQFF.

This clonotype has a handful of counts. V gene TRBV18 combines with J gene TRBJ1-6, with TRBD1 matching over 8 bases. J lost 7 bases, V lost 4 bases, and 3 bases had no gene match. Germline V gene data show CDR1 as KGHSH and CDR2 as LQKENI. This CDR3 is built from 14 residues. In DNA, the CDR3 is TGTGCCAGCTCACGGGACAGGCGAAATTCACCCCTCCACTTT. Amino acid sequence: CASSRDRRNSPLHF.

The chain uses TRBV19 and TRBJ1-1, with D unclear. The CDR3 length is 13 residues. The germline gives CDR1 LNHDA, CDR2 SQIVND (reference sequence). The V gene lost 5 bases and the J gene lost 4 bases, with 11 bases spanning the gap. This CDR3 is CASSAYVGTEAFF. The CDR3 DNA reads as TGTGCCAGTAGTGCTTACGTGGGCACTGAAGCTTTCTTT. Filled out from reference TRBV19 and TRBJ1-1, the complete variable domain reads DGGITQSPKYLFRKEGQNVTLSCEQNLNHDAMYWYRQDPGQGLRLIYYSQIVNDFQKGDIAEGYSVSREKKESFPLTVTSAQKNPTAFYLCASSAYVGTEAFFGQGTRLTVV.

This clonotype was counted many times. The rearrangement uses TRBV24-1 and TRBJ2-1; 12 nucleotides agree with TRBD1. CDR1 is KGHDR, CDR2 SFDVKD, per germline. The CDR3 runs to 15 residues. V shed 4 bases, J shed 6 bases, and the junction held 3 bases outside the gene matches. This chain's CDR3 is CATSDPGQGANEQFF. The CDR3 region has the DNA TGTGCCACCAGTGACCCGGGACAGGGGGCCAATGAGCAGTTCTTC.

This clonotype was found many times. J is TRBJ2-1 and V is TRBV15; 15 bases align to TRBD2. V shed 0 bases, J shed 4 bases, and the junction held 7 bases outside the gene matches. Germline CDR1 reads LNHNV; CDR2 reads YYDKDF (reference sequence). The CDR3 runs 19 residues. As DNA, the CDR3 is TGTGCCACCAGCAGAGATTGGGGACTAGCGGGAGGCGGTTACAATGAGCAGTTCTTC. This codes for CATSRDWGLAGGGYNEQFF.

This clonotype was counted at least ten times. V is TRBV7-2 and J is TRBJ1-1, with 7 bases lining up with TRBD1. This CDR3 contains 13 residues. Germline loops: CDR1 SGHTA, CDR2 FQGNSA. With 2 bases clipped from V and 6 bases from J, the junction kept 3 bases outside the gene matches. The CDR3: CASSLRQGSEAFF. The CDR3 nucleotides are TGTGCCAGCAGCTTAAGACAGGGTTCTGAAGCTTTCTTT.